Below are 29 T cell receptor beta chains sequenced from a single sample in a study of blood T cells in healthy people across ages. Through a sample-barcoded 5' primer and a J-beta primer mix, a second PCR was run for about 6 to 11 cycles. MiXCR, run by TCRdb on the 5' RACE reads, gives a single entry per CDR3 protein. The table has some 890,000 distinct CDR3 sequences, roughly 29% seen once. A further study also used this sample, focusing on T cells of mothers and their children.

Sequenced: blood. These receptors were obtained from a woman between 35 and 50 years old in good health.

V and J are TRBV10-3 and TRBJ1-1; D ambiguous. V was trimmed by 3 bases and J by 4 bases, leaving 15 bases between them. The CDR3 contains 15 residues. CDR1 and CDR2 (germline): ENHRY, SYGVKD. CDR3 DNA sequence: TGTGCCATCAGTGAAAGAACTGCGTCGACCACTGAAGCTTTCTTT. Encoded protein: CAISERTASTTEAFF.

V and J are TRBV19 and TRBJ1-2, with 7 bases matching TRBD1. The V gene's germline CDR1 is LNHDA and CDR2 SQIVND (reference sequence). The CDR3 is made up of 15 amino acids. Germline trimming cut 7 bases from V and 3 bases from J; bases unmatched to any gene: 11. In nucleotides, the CDR3 is TGTGCCAGTATCCTATCGACAGGGCGGGACTATGGCTACACCTTC. Its translation: CASILSTGRDYGYTF.

This clonotype was seen a few times. The chain employs TRBV6-6 and TRBJ2-6; the D gene is possibly TRBD1 (5 bases). Per the germline V gene, CDR1 is MNHNY and CDR2 is SVGAGI (reference sequence). The CDR3 loop spans 16 amino acids. V gave up 7 bases and J gave up 4 bases, with 17 bases separating them. This CDR3 is CASTYPQGTGANVLTF. Here the CDR3 DNA reads TGTGCCAGCACCTACCCCCAGGGTACCGGGGCCAACGTCCTGACTTTC.

The chain combines TRBV11-2 with TRBJ2-7; possibly TRBD1 for D (6 bases). V was pared by 5 bases and J by 4 bases, with 12 bases between. Germline values: CDR1 SGHAT, CDR2 FQNNGV. The CDR3 extends over 13 amino acids. The CDR3 loop reads CASSTDRRYEQYF. CDR3 DNA sequence: TGTGCCAGCAGCACAGACAGGAGGTACGAGCAGTACTTC. Looking up the rest from reference TRBV11-2 and TRBJ2-7 gives the full variable domain: EAGVAQSPRYKIIEKRQSVAFWCNPISGHATLYWYQQILGQGPKLLIQFQNNGVVDDSQLPKDRFSAERLKGVDSTLKIQPAKLEDSAVYLCASSTDRRYEQYFGPGTRLTVT.

This clonotype was seen more than once but under ten times. This chain joins TRBV20-1 and TRBJ2-7, with no clear D. V lost 3 bases and J 5 bases, leaving 8 bases between the germline ends. Germline CDR1 is DFQATT and CDR2 is SNEGSKA (reference sequence). The CDR3 sequence is 11 residues long. CDR3 sequence (DNA): TGCAGTGCTAGTGTGAACCACGAGCAGTACTTC. Protein: CSASVNHEQYF.

This chain joins TRBV28 and TRBJ2-7; the D gene is possibly TRBD2 (6 bases). Trimming stripped 7 bases from V and 2 bases from J, with 15 bases between. The CDR3 loop spans 14 amino acids. Germline lookup yields CDR1 MDHEN and CDR2 SYDVKM. CDR3 loop: CASMGGSNPYEQYF. The CDR3 nucleotides read TGTGCCAGCATGGGAGGTTCCAACCCCTACGAGCAGTACTTC.

This clonotype was found a few times. The chain uses TRBV7-9 and TRBJ2-1, with 8 nucleotides matching TRBD1. Germline V gene data show CDR1 as SEHNR and CDR2 as FQNEAQ (reference sequence). V lost 4 bases to trimming and J lost 5 bases; unmatched junction nucleotides: 7. The CDR3 runs 15 residues. Here the CDR3 DNA reads TGTGCCAGCAGCTCCGTAGGGACAGGCCACAATGAGCAGTTCTTC. Its translation: CASSSVGTGHNEQFF.

As for this clonotype: With a much larger clone just one base away, this may be a read error. The V call is TRBV12-3 or TRBV12-4, the J call TRBJ1-1; weak D call: TRBD1 (6 bases). The length of the CDR3 is 14 residues. With 1 base removed from V and 6 bases from J, the gap between germline ends came to 12 bases. The CDR3 coding sequence is TGTGCCAGCAGTTTAGACAGGGTGGGGCCTGAAGCTTTCTTT. It translates to CASSLDRVGPEAFF.

This clonotype was counted between two and nine times. The rearrangement joins TRBV7-8 to TRBJ2-1; tentative D call: TRBD2 (5 bases). The CDR3 runs to 16 residues. V lost 2 bases and J lost 4, with 15 bases in between. Germline values: CDR1 SGHVS, CDR2 FQNEAQ. The CDR3 region is CASSLLSDWGYNEQFF. The DNA of the CDR3 is TGTGCCAGCAGCTTACTGTCGGACTGGGGATACAATGAGCAGTTCTTC.

This clonotype showed up just once. The CDR3 region is CASGPDRRSYNEQFF. The CDR3 bases are TGTGCTAGTGGCCCGGACAGACGCTCCTACAATGAGCAGTTCTTC. The gene calls are TRBV12-5 and TRBJ2-1; TRBD1 might be the D (6 bases). Germline CDR1 is LGHNT and CDR2 is FRNRAP. The CDR3 totals 15 residues. Trimming took off 6 bases at V and 0 bases at J, with 12 bases between the two ends.

The chain employs TRBV7-9 and TRBJ1-1; D gene ambiguous. V lost 1 base and J lost 3, with 18 bases in between. This CDR3 has 17 residues. Germline-derived CDR1 and CDR2 are SEHNR and FQNEAQ (reference sequence). The CDR3 reads CASSLEKVLFGDTEAFF. CDR3 bases: TGTGCCAGCAGCTTAGAGAAGGTCCTCTTTGGCGACACTGAAGCTTTCTTT. Drawing the rest from reference TRBV7-9 and TRBJ1-1, the complete variable domain is DTGVSQNPRHKITKRGQNVTFRCDPISEHNRLYWYRQTLGQGPEFLTYFQNEAQLEKSRLLSDRFSAERPKGSFSTLEIQRTEQGDSAMYLCASSLEKVLFGDTEAFFGQGTRLTVV.

The gene calls are TRBV28 and TRBJ1-1, with D perhaps TRBD1 (6 bases). Germline V gives CDR1 MDHEN, CDR2 SYDVKM. The V end lost 4 bases, the J end lost 2 bases, and 23 bases lay between the germline ends. The CDR3 has 18 residues. The CDR3 region is CASSYGGDSRTVNTEAFF. For the CDR3, the DNA is TGTGCCAGCAGTTATGGTGGGGACTCAAGGACAGTAAACACTGAAGCTTTCTTT.

The rearrangement joins TRBV2 to TRBJ2-2; a weak D match, TRBD1 (6 bases). Germline values: CDR1 SNHLY, CDR2 FYNNEI. V lost 7 bases and J 4 bases, leaving 13 bases between the germline ends. The CDR3 consists of 14 residues. The CDR3 is CASIRTAPTGELFF. DNA for the CDR3: TGTGCCAGCATCAGGACAGCCCCCACCGGGGAGCTGTTTTTT.

V usage is TRBV20-1 and J usage is TRBJ2-5; D is perhaps TRBD1 (5 bases). Trimming stripped 0 bases from V and 1 base from J, with 12 bases between. This CDR3 has 15 residues. Germline V gene data show CDR1 as DFQATT and CDR2 as SNEGSKA (reference sequence). The CDR3 DNA reads TGCAGTGCTAGAGATTTTGGACAAATCCAAGAGACCCAGTACTTC. Translating gives CSARDFGQIQETQYF.

V gene TRBV24-1 combines with J gene TRBJ2-5; 8 nucleotides agree with TRBD1. The length of the CDR3 is 16 residues. With 4 bases clipped from V and 11 bases from J, the junction kept 17 bases outside the gene matches. Per the germline V gene, CDR1 is KGHDR and CDR2 is SFDVKD. The CDR3 DNA reads as TGTGCCACCAGTGAGTCGGACAGGGACCGCGGCGATGAGCAGTACTTC. Its translation: CATSESDRDRGDEQYF.

The gene calls are TRBV25-1 and TRBJ1-1; D is undetermined. Trimming removed 4 bases from V and 5 bases from J, with 14 bases in between. Germline V gene data show CDR1 as MGHDK and CDR2 as SYGVNS. The CDR3 runs 14 residues. CDR3 sequence reads: CASSVSGRETEAFF. For the CDR3, the DNA is TGTGCCAGCAGTGTGAGTGGGAGGGAGACTGAAGCTTTCTTT. The full variable domain, with the rest looked up from reference TRBV25-1 and TRBJ1-1, is EADIYQTPRYLVIGTGKKITLECSQTMGHDKMYWYQQDPGMELHLIHYSYGVNSTEKGDLSSESTVSRIRTEHFPLTLESARPSHTSQYLCASSVSGRETEAFFGQGTRLTVV.

The table lists this clonotype with many counts. V usage is TRBV7-9 and J usage is TRBJ2-7; 7 bases fit TRBD2. After removal of 5 bases from V and 3 bases from J, the junction contained 4 bases not matched to a gene. The CDR3 runs 13 residues. Germline CDR1 is SEHNR and CDR2 is FQNEAQ (reference sequence). The chain's CDR3 is CASSGGGDYEQYF. As DNA, the CDR3 is TGTGCCAGCAGCGGGGGGGGGGACTACGAGCAGTACTTC.

The sample holds a few counts of this clonotype. The V call is TRBV29-1, the J call TRBJ1-1; the D is unclear. The CDR3 loop spans 13 amino acids. Germline values: CDR1 SQVTM, CDR2 ANQGSEA. V shed 6 bases and J shed 8 bases, with 19 bases lying between them. This CDR3 is CSVARSAAQEAFF. The CDR3 region has the DNA TGCAGCGTGGCGCGTTCGGCGGCCCAAGAAGCTTTCTTT.

This clonotype appeared many times. V gene TRBV5-5 combines with J gene TRBJ2-6; D tentatively fits TRBD1 or TRBD2 (5 bases each). V was shortened by 3 bases and J by 0 bases, with 16 bases between the two germline ends. The CDR3 loop spans 18 amino acids. The germline gives CDR1 SGHKS, CDR2 YYEKEE (reference sequence). The DNA for the CDR3 is TGTGCCAGCAGCTGGGGCCGGGACCTTAGCTCTGGGGCCAACGTCCTGACTTTC. Translation gives CASSWGRDLSSGANVLTF.

To note about this clonotype: Germline and junction disagree at one end, which may indicate a read error. This sequence joins TRBV7-9 and TRBJ2-7; TRBD1 agrees at 9 bases. The CDR3 is made up of 15 amino acids. Germline-derived CDR1 and CDR2 are SEHNR and FQNEAQ (reference sequence). This CDR3 reads CVSSPGTGQLYEQYF. The CDR3 DNA follows: TGTGTCAGCAGCCCTGGGACAGGGCAATTGTACGAGCAGTACTTC.

This clonotype was recorded a few times. The gene calls are TRBV9 and TRBJ1-1; 9 nucleotides match TRBD1. The CDR3 spans 15 residues. The junction had 8 bases not matched to a gene; V was cut back by 4 bases and J by 4 bases. CDR1 and CDR2 (germline): SGDLS, YYNGEE. The CDR3 sequence: CASSPRDRDSTEAFF. DNA of the CDR3: TGTGCCAGCAGCCCCCGGGACAGGGATTCCACTGAAGCTTTCTTT. The full variable domain, rest sourced from reference TRBV9 and TRBJ1-1, is DSGVTQTPKHLITATGQRVTLRCSPRSGDLSVYWYQQSLDQGLQFLIQYYNGEERAKGNILERFSAQQFPDLHSELNLSSLELGDSALYFCASSPRDRDSTEAFFGQGTRLTVV.

The chain combines TRBV5-1 with TRBJ2-1; D remains ambiguous. CDR3 length: 11 amino acids. The V gene lost 4 bases and the J gene lost 9 bases, with 8 bases spanning the gap. The germline CDR1 and CDR2 sequences are SGHRS and YFSETQ. The CDR3 DNA sequence: TGCGCCAGCAGCGCCTATTTTGAGCAGTTCTTC. It yields the protein CASSAYFEQFF.

This clonotype came up many times. This sequence joins TRBV7-3 and TRBJ1-6; possibly TRBD1 for D (5 bases). Trimming removed 1 base at V and 7 bases at J, with 11 bases between. Germline CDR1 is SGHTA and CDR2 is FQGTGA. The CDR3 contains 15 residues. This CDR3 reads CASSLMGRENSPLHF. DNA for the CDR3: TGTGCCAGCAGCTTAATGGGCAGGGAGAATTCACCCCTCCACTTT.

Worth noting for this clonotype: A much more abundant neighbour one base away suggests this may be a read error. The chain is built from TRBV20-1 and TRBJ1-4; 7 nucleotides line up with TRBD1. CDR1 and CDR2 (germline): DFQATT, SNEGSKA (reference sequence). The CDR3 covers 14 residues. The CDR3 loop is CGALNRGGREKLFF. The CDR3 bases are TGCGGTGCTCTCAACAGGGGCGGTCGAGAAAAACTGTTTTTT.

This clonotype was seen more than once but under ten times. V is TRBV11-2 and J is TRBJ2-7, with TRBD1 matching over 7 bases. The junction had 9 bases not matched to a gene; V was cut back by 0 bases and J by 4 bases. Germline CDR1 and CDR2: SGHAT and FQNNGV. The CDR3 has 16 amino acids. The CDR3 sequence: CASSLDSTGVSYEQYF. As DNA, the CDR3 is TGTGCCAGCAGCTTAGATTCCACAGGGGTGAGTTACGAGCAGTACTTC.

This clonotype came up a few times. J is TRBJ1-1 and V is TRBV2, with 7 bases that match TRBD1. The CDR3 is 12 residues long. Germline V gene lookup returns CDR1 SNHLY and CDR2 FYNNEI. Germline trimming cut 5 bases from V and 6 bases from J; bases unmatched to any gene: 3. CDR3 region: CASSRQGAEAFF. CDR3 DNA sequence: TGTGCCAGCAGTAGACAGGGCGCTGAAGCTTTCTTT.

The chain recombines TRBV5-1 with TRBJ2-7; 10 nucleotides align to TRBD2. CDR1 is SGHRS, CDR2 YFSETQ, per germline. J was trimmed by 1 base and V by 4 bases; bases with no gene match: 8. This CDR3 contains 16 residues. The CDR3 region is CASSLQLAGSSYEQYF. In DNA form, the CDR3 reads TGCGCCAGCAGCCTCCAACTAGCGGGATCGTCCTACGAGCAGTACTTC.

The chain combines TRBV7-9 with TRBJ1-5, with D possibly TRBD1 on 6 matching bases. Deletions cut 4 bases from V and 7 bases from J, with 14 bases between. The length of the CDR3 is 14 residues. Germline V CDR1 and CDR2: SEHNR, FQNEAQ (reference sequence). This CDR3 reads CASSSEGGGQPQHF. CDR3 DNA sequence: TGTGCCAGCAGCTCAGAGGGGGGAGGGCAGCCCCAGCATTTT.

This clonotype appeared many times. The chain has TRBV15 and TRBJ2-1; D call uncertain. CDR3 length: 12 amino acids. Trimming cost V 1 base and J 8 bases, with 6 bases left between them. Germline values: CDR1 LNHNV, CDR2 YYDKDF (reference sequence). CDR3 bases: TGTGCCACCAGCAGAGTGGTCTATGAGCAGTTCTTC. Its protein product is CATSRVVYEQFF.